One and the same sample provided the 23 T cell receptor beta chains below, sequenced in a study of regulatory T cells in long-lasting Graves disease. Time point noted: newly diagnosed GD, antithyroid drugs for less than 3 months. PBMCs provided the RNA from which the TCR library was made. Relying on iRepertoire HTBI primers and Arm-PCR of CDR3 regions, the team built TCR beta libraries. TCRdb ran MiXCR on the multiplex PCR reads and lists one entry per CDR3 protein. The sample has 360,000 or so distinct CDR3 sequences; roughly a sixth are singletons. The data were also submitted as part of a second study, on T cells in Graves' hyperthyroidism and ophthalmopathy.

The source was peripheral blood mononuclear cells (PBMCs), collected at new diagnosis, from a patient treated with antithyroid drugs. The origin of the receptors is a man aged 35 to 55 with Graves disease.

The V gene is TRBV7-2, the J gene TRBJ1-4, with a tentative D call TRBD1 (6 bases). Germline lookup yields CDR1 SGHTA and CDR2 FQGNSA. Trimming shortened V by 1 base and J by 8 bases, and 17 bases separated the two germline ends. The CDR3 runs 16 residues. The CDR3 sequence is CASSLDWDTYGEKLFF. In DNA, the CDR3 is TGTGCCAGCAGCTTAGACTGGGACACCTATGGGGAAAAACTGTTTTTT.

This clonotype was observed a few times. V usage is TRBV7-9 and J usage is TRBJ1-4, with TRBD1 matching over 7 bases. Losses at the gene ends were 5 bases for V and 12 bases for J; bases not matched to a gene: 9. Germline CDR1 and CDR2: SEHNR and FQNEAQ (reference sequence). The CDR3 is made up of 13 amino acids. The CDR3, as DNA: TGTGCCAGCAGCAAAGGGGGCGGTCTAGAACTGTTTTTT. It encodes CASSKGGGLELFF.

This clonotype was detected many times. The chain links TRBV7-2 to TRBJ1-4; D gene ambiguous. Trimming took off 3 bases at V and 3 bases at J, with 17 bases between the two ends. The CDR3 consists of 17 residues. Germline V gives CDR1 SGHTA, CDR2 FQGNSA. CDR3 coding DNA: TGTGCCAGCAGCTTGCCCCGGGGTCCCCCCTCTAATGAAAAACTGTTTTTT. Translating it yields CASSLPRGPPSNEKLFF.

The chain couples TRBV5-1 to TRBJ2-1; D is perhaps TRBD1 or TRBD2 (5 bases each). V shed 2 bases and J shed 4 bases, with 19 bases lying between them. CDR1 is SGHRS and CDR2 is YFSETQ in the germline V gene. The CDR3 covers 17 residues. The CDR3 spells CASSFLSTGTIYNEQFF. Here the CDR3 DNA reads TGCGCCAGCAGCTTCTTATCAACGGGGACCATTTACAATGAGCAGTTCTTC.

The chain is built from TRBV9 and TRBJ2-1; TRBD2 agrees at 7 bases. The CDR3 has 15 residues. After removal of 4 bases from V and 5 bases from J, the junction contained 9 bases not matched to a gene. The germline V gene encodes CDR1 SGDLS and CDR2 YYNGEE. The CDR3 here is CASSPIGGGNNEQFF. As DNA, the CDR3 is TGTGCCAGCAGCCCCATTGGCGGGGGAAACAATGAGCAGTTCTTC.

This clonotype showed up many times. The CDR3, as DNA: TGTGCCAGCGCCCTGTCACCGGGACATATATACGAGCAGTACTTC. It encodes CASALSPGHIYEQYF. This chain connects TRBV28 to TRBJ2-7; possible D gene TRBD1, 6 bases. Germline CDR1 reads MDHEN; CDR2 reads SYDVKM. The CDR3 consists of 15 residues. V was trimmed by 8 bases and J by 4 bases, leaving 21 bases between them.

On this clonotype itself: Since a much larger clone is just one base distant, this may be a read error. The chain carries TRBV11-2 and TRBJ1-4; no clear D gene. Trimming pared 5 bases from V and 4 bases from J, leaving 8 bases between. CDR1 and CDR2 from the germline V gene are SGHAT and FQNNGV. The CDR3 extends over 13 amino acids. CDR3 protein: CASSVRDNEKLFF. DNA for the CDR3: TGTGCCAGCAGCGTCCGGGATAATGAAAAACTGTTTTTT.

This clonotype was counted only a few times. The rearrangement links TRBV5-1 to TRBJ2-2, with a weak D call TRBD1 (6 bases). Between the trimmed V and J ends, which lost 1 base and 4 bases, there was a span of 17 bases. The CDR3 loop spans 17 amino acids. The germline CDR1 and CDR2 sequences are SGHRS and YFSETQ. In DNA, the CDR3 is TGCGCCAGCAGCTTGAGGGGGTCGGGGATAGGCACCGGGGAGCTGTTTTTT. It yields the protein CASSLRGSGIGTGELFF.

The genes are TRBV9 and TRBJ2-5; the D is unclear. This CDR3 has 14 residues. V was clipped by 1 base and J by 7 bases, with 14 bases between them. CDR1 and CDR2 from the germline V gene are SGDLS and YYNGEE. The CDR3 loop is CASSVKVDPGTQYF. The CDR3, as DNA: TGTGCCAGCAGCGTAAAGGTGGACCCTGGGACCCAGTACTTC.

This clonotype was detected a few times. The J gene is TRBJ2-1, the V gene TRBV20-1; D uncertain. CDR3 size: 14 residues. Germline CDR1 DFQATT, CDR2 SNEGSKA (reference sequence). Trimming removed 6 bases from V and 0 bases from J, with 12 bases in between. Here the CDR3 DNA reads TGCAGTGCGGATGGGTTCAGCTCCTACAATGAGCAGTTCTTC. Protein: CSADGFSSYNEQFF.

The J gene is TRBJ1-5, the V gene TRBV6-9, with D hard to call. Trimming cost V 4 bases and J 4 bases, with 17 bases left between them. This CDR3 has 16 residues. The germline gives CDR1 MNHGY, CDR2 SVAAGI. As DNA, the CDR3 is TGTGCCAGCAGTTCCCGCGGGGAGCCCGCGAATCAGCCCCAGCATTTT. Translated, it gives CASSSRGEPANQPQHF.

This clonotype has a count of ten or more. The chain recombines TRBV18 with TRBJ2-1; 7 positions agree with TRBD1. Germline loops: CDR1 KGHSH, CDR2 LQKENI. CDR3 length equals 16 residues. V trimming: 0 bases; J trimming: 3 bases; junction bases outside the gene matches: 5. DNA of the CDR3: TGTGCCAGCTCACCACCGACAGGGTCCGTCTACAATGAGCAGTTCTTC. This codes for CASSPPTGSVYNEQFF.

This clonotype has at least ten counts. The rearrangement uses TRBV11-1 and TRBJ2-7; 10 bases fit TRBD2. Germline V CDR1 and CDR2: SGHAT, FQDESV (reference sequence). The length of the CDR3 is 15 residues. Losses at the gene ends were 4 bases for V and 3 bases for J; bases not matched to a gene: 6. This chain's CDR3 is CASSWAASGGYEQYF. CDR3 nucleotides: TGTGCCAGCAGCTGGGCCGCTAGCGGGGGCTACGAGCAGTACTTC.

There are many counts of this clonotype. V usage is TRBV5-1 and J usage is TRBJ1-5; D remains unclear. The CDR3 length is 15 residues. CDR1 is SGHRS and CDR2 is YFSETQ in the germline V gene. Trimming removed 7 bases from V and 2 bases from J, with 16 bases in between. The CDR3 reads CASPEPGRGNQPQHF. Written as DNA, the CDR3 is TGCGCCAGCCCGGAGCCGGGTCGGGGCAATCAGCCCCAGCATTTT.

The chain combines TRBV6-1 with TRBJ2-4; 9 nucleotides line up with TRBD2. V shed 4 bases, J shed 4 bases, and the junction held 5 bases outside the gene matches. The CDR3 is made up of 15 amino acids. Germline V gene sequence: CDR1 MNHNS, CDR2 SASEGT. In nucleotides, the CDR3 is TGTGCCAGCAGTGTGCTAGCGGGGCCTAAAAACATTCAGTACTTC. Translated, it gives CASSVLAGPKNIQYF.

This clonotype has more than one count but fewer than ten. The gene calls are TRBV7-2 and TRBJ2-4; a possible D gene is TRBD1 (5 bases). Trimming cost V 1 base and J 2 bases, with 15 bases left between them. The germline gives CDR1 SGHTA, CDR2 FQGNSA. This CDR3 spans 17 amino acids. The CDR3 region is CASSLGWWGRSKNIQYF. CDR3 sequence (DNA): TGTGCCAGCAGCTTAGGCTGGTGGGGCCGATCCAAAAACATTCAGTACTTC.

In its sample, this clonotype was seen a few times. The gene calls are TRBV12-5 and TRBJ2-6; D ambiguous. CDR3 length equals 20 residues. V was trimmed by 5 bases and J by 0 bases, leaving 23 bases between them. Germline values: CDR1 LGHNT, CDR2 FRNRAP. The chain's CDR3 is CASGLLIHLGSLSGANVLTF. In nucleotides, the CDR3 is TGTGCTAGTGGTCTACTTATCCATTTGGGTAGCCTCTCTGGGGCCAACGTCCTGACTTTC.

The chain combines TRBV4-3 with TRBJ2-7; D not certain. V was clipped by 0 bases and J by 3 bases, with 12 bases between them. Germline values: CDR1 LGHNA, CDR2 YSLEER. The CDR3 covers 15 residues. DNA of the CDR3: TGCGCCAGCAGCCAAGATTCCCTGAATCGCTACGAGCAGTACTTC. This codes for CASSQDSLNRYEQYF.

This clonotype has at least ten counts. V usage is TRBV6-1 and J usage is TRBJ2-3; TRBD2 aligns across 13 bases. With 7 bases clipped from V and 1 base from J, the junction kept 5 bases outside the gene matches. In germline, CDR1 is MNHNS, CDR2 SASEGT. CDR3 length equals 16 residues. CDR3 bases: TGTGCCAGCACCAGGACTAGCGGGGGCCGCACAGATACGCAGTATTTT. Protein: CASTRTSGGRTDTQYF.

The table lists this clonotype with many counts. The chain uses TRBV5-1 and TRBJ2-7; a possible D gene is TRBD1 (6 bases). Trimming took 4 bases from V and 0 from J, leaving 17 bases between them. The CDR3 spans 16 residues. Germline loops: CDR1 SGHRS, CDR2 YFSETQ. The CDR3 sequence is CASSIQATGSSYEQYF. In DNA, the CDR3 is TGCGCCAGCAGCATACAAGCAACAGGGAGCTCCTACGAGCAGTACTTC.

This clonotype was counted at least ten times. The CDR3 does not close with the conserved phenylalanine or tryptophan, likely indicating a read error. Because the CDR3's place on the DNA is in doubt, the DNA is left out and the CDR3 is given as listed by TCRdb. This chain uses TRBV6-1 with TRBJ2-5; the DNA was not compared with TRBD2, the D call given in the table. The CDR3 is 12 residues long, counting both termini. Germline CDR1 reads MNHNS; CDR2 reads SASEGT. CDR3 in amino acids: CASSDPSDSGAI.

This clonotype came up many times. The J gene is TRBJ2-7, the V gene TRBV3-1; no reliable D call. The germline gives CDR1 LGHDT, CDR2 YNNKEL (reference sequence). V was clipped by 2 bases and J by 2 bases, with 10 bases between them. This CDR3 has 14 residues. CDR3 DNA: TGTGCCAGCAGCCAATACCACGGCACCTACGAGCAGTACTTC. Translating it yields CASSQYHGTYEQYF.

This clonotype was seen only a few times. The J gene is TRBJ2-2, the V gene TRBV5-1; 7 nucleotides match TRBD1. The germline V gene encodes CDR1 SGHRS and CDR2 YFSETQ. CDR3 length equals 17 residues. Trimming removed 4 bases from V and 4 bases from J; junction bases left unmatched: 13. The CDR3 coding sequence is TGCGCCAGCAGCCAAGATTCCAACAGGGGTAGCACCGGGGAGCTGTTTTTT. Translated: CASSQDSNRGSTGELFF. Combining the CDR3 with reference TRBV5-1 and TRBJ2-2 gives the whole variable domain KAGVTQTPRYLIKTRGQQVTLSCSPISGHRSVSWYQQTPGQGLQFLFEYFSETQRNKGNFPGRFSGRQFSNSRSEMNVSTLELGDSALYLCASSQDSNRGSTGELFFGEGSRLTVL.